This is a list of T cell receptor beta chains from one sample in a study of blood T cell repertoires in COVID-19. TCRdb's table, derived via immunoSEQ multiplex PCR, lists solely in-frame clones and lacks some. The table shows 200,000 or so clones, with around 85% occurring only once. What was sequenced was PBMCs or T cells enriched from blood (not recorded which). The receptors were gathered from a middle-aged woman with acute COVID-19. CDR3s include the opening cysteine and the closing phenylalanine or tryptophan. The D gene is left open where the match is weak. Clone size appears in some rows only: once, few, many, or a class for an expanded clone.

>TRBJ2-3|-|TRBV7-8|-
TGTGCCAGCACCCTAGGAGGGTTCACAGATACGCAGTATTTT
CASTLGGFTDTQYF
>TRBJ2-7|-|TRBV11-2|-
TGTGCCAGCAAGGCCGGGAGCAGCTCCTACGAGCAGTACTTC
CASKAGSSSYEQYF
>TRBJ2-1|-|TRBV7-9|TRBD2
TGTGCCAGCAGCTTAGCGTTACGCGGGGGTGACAATGAGCAGTTCTTC
CASSLALRGGDNEQFF
>TRBJ2-4|-|TRBV27|TRBD2
TGTGCCAGCAGTCCGGGGACTAGACTAAACATTCAGTACTTC
CASSPGTRLNIQYF
>TRBJ2-5|-|TRBV7-2|-
TGTGCCAGCAGCGTCCAACAGGGCCAAGAGACCCAGTACTTC
CASSVQQGQETQYF
>TRBJ1-5|-|TRBV5-8|-
TGTGCCAGCAGCCCCCGGGACTTTATGACCCTAGGGCCCCAGCATTTT
CASSPRDFMTLGPQHF
>TRBJ2-7|-|TRBV9|-
TGTGCCAGCAGCGCCCGGGACTGGGGCTCCGAGCAGTACTTC
CASSARDWGSEQYF
>TRBJ2-1|-|TRBV28|-
TGTGCCAGCAGCCCGGCTTTGGGCCTGAATGAGCAGTTCTTC
CASSPALGLNEQFF
>TRBJ1-5|-|TRBV27|-
TGTGCCAGCAAAAACAGGGACAGCAATCAGCCCCAGCATTTT
CASKNRDSNQPQHF
>TRBJ1-2|-|TRBV18|TRBD1
TGTGCCAGCTCACGACAGGGGCTCTCCGGTGGCTACACCTTC
CASSRQGLSGGYTF
>TRBJ2-3|-|TRBV10-1|TRBD1
TGCGCCAGCAGTCCATCGGGGACAGGGGCCACAGATACGCAGTATTTT
CASSPSGTGATDTQYF
>TRBJ2-2|-|TRBV6-1|-
TGTGCCAGCAGTGACAGGGACACCGGGGAGCTGTTTTTT
CASSDRDTGELFF
>TRBJ2-5|once|TRBV5-4|TRBD2
TGTGCCAGCAGCGTAGCGGGAGGAAGGGCAGAGACCCAGTACTTC
CASSVAGGRAETQYF
>TRBJ2-1|once|TRBV7-6|TRBD1
TGTGCCAGCAGCTTAGTCGGGGGACAGGACTACAATGAGCAGTTCTTC
CASSLVGGQDYNEQFF
>TRBJ2-7|once|TRBV19|TRBD1
TGTGCCAGTAGTGCCCGGACAGGGGTTAACTACGAGCAGTACTTC
CASSARTGVNYEQYF
>TRBJ2-2|-|TRBV27|TRBD1
TGTGCCAGCAGTCCAGGACAGGGCGTGACCGGGGAGCTGTTTTTT
CASSPGQGVTGELFF
>TRBJ1-2|-|TRBV18|-
TGTGCCAGCTCACCCACGCGACAGGACCTATGGGGCTACACCTTC
CASSPTRQDLWGYTF
>TRBJ2-6|-|TRBV24-1|-
TGTGCCACCAGTGATCCAACAGGCTCTGGGGCCAACGTCCTGACTTTC
CATSDPTGSGANVLTF
>TRBJ2-1|-|TRBV2|-
TGTGCCAGCAGTGAACGGGCAGGGCGAACCTCCTACAATGAGCAGTTCTTC
CASSERAGRTSYNEQFF
>TRBJ2-1|-|TRBV7-2|TRBD2
TGTGCCAGCAGCTTAGCTGGCGGGGGGGGGAAAAATGAGCAGTTCTTC
CASSLAGGGGKNEQFF
>TRBJ2-3|-|TRBV18|-
TGTGCCAGCTCCCCGGACGGACTAAGCACAGATACGCAGTATTTT
CASSPDGLSTDTQYF
>TRBJ2-7|few|TRBV11-2|TRBD2
TGTGCCAGCAATGGGGGGGACTACGAGCAGTACTTC
CASNGGDYEQYF
>TRBJ1-2|-|TRBV7-3|TRBD1
TGTGCCAGAGGACAGGGGCGGGGGTTTGGCTACACCTTC
CARGQGRGFGYTF
>TRBJ1-2|-|TRBV28|-
TGTGCCAGCAGTTTATGGCAGAACTATGGCTACACCTTC
CASSLWQNYGYTF
>TRBJ2-5|-|TRBV7-2|-
TGTGCCAGCAGCTTATCTTTCGGGAGTAGAGAGACCCAGTACTTC
CASSLSFGSRETQYF
>TRBJ1-2|-|TRBV9|-
TGTGCCAGCAGCGTAGGGGGCAACTATGGCTACACCTTC
CASSVGGNYGYTF
>TRBJ2-1|-|TRBV7-2|TRBD1
TGTGCCAGCAGCCGACAGGGCGGCCGAGAGCAGTTCTTC
CASSRQGGREQFF
>TRBJ1-5|-|TRBV2|-
TGTGCCAGCAGTGAATTCGGAGGGGCCGCCAATCAGCCCCAGCATTTT
CASSEFGGAANQPQHF
>TRBJ1-2|-|TRBV4-1|-
TGCGCCAGCAGCCAAGCCGGTACGGCGGTCTATGGCTACACCTTC
CASSQAGTAVYGYTF
>TRBJ1-2|once|TRBV6-6|TRBD1
TGTGCCAGCAGTCTCGCTACCGGGACAGGGGAGATCGGCTACACCTTC
CASSLATGTGEIGYTF
>TRBJ1-5|-|TRBV29-1|-
TGCAGCGTTGACGGTAGTCTGGGCAATCAGCCCCAGCATTTT
CSVDGSLGNQPQHF
>TRBJ1-5|-|TRBV12-3/TRBV12-4|-
TGTGCCAGCAGTTCACAAGGGGAGCCCCAGCATTTT
CASSSQGEPQHF
>TRBJ2-7|-|TRBV29-1|-
TGCAGCGTTGACCCTACCGGGACAAACTACGAGCAGTACTTC
CSVDPTGTNYEQYF
>TRBJ2-1|-|TRBV5-1|TRBD2
TGCGCCAGCAGCGGGACTAGTCTCAATGAGCAGTTCTTC
CASSGTSLNEQFF
>TRBJ2-7|-|TRBV5-5|-
TGTGCCAGCAGCTTGGACAGGGCTGGGCTCGAGCAGTACTTC
CASSLDRAGLEQYF
>TRBJ1-1|once|TRBV28|-
TGTGCCAGCAGTTTGGTACAGATGAACACTGAAGCTTTCTTT
CASSLVQMNTEAFF
>TRBJ2-7|few|TRBV6-2/TRBV6-3|TRBD1
TGTGCCAGCAGCCGAGACTTCGGACAGGGGGGCTACGAGCAGTACTTC
CASSRDFGQGGYEQYF
>TRBJ1-3|-|TRBV11-2|-
TGTGCCAGCAGCTTAGCCCCCCGGGGGTCTGGAAACACCATATATTTT
CASSLAPRGSGNTIYF
>TRBJ2-7|few|TRBV6-5|-
TGTGCCAGCAATCTGGGGGGAGTGAACTACGAGCAGTACTTC
CASNLGGVNYEQYF
>TRBJ2-5|-|TRBV12-3/TRBV12-4|-
TGTGCCAGCAGTTTGTGGGGAGTCCCCCCTCAGTACTTC
CASSLWGVPPQYF
>TRBJ2-1|-|TRBV27|TRBD1
TGTGCCAGCACTAAGGGACAGGGGCTCAACAATGAGCAGTTCTTC
CASTKGQGLNNEQFF
>TRBJ2-1|few|TRBV7-7|TRBD2
TGTGCCAGCAGCTTAGATTCCGCGGGAGGGGCCGGTGAGCAGTTCTTC
CASSLDSAGGAGEQFF
>TRBJ2-7|-|TRBV28|TRBD1
TGTGCCAGCAGTTTAGGGGGGACAGGGAGCTACGAGCAGTACTTC
CASSLGGTGSYEQYF
>TRBJ2-5|few|TRBV28|TRBD2
TGTGCCAGCAGTTTCCGGGCTAGCGGGAGTAAGACCCAGTACTTC
CASSFRASGSKTQYF
>TRBJ1-2|-|TRBV28|-
TGTGCCAGCATTCCGGGGAGGTCCCTAAACTATGGCTACACCTTC
CASIPGRSLNYGYTF
>TRBJ2-3|-|TRBV27|TRBD2
TGTGCCAGCACCGACGGGGGACTAGCGGGCGGGGATACGCAGTATTTT
CASTDGGLAGGDTQYF
>TRBJ2-5|-|TRBV7-6|TRBD1
TGTGCCAGCAGCTCCGGACAGGGGCAGGGGGAGACCCAGTACTTC
CASSSGQGQGETQYF
>TRBJ2-1|-|TRBV4-1|-
TGCGCCAGCAGCCAAGTGAGGGATGAGCAGTTCTTC
CASSQVRDEQFF